This TCR beta chain was identified in a study of tumor-infiltrating lymphocytes in primary liver carcinoma. Co-extracting RNA and DNA was done with roughly 17-34 mg of unsorted bulk tissue as input. There were over 80% viable tumor cells in every single sample of tumor. Using a constant-region primer together with ProtoScript II reverse transcriptase, TCR beta cDNA was made from 500 ng of total RNA. Modified slightly, ARM-PCR produced TCR beta libraries over three nested multiplex PCR rounds. Use of TRBV1-TRBV30 forward primers with a C-beta reverse primer characterized the first two PCR rounds, which lasted 10 cycles each. TCRdb re-derived calls from the multiplex PCR reads in MiXCR, one entry per CDR3 protein. Among 48,000 or so distinct CDR3 sequences listed, roughly 77% were seen once. Study results and caveats: Between tumor regions, pairs overlapped more than tumor-adjacent and tumor-blood pairs did. The difference in top-250-clone fraction between tumors and blood was significant, favoring tumors (p = 0.039).

V lost 4 bases and J lost 1, with 15 bases in between. There are 15 residues in the CDR3. Germline loops: CDR1 SGHKS, CDR2 YYEKEE (reference sequence). In the case of this clonotype: Its antigen is as yet unknown.

The chain carries TRBV5-5 and TRBJ2-7, with D maybe TRBD1 (5 bases). The receptor's source is a man aged 35 to 55 with primary liver carcinoma and hepatitis B virus infection. Sequencing was performed on liver tumor tissue from sampling region 3. The subset is: tumor region T3, left-lateral pole. The chain's CDR3 is CASSHIPRQSYEQYF. As DNA, the CDR3 is TGTGCCAGCAGCCACATCCCGAGACAGTCCTACGAGCAGTACTTC.